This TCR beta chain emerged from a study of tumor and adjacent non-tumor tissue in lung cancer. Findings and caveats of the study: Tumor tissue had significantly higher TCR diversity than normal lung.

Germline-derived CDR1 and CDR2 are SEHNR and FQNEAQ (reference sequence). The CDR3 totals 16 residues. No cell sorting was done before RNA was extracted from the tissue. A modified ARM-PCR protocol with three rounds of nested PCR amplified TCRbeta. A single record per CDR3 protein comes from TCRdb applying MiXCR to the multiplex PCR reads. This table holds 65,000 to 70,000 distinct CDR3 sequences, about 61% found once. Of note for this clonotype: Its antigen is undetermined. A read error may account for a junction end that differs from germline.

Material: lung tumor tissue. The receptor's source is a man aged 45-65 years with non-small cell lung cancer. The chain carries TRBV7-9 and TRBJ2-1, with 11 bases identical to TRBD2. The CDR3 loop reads CASSSTSGSSKNEQSF. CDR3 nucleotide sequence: TGTGCCAGCAGCTCCACTAGCGGGAGTTCCAAGAATGAGCAGTCCTTC.